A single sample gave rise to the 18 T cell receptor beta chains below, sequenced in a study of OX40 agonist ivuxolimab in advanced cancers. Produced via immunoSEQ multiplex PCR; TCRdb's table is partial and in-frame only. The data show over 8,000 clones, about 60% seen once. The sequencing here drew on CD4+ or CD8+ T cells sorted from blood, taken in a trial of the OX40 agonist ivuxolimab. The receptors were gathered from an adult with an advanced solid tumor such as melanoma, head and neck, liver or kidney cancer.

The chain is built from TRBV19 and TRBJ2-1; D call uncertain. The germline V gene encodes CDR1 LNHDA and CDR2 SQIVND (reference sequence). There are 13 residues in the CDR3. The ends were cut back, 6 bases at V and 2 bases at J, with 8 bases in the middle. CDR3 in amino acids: CASSDFTYNEQFF. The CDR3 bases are TGTGCCAGTAGCGACTTTACCTACAATGAGCAGTTCTTC.

CDR3 sequence reads: CASSVGTSSYNEQFF. CDR3 DNA: TGTGCCAGTAGTGTCGGGACTAGCTCCTACAATGAGCAGTTCTTC. The V gene is TRBV19, the J gene TRBJ2-1, with TRBD2 matching 8 bases. Looked up from germline, CDR1 is LNHDA and CDR2 is SQIVND (reference sequence). J lost 0 bases, V lost 5 bases, and 3 bases had no gene match. The CDR3 consists of 15 residues. Combining the CDR3 with reference TRBV19 and TRBJ2-1 gives the whole variable domain DGGITQSPKYLFRKEGQNVTLSCEQNLNHDAMYWYRQDPGQGLRLIYYSQIVNDFQKGDIAEGYSVSREKKESFPLTVTSAQKNPTAFYLCASSVGTSSYNEQFFGPGTRLTVL.

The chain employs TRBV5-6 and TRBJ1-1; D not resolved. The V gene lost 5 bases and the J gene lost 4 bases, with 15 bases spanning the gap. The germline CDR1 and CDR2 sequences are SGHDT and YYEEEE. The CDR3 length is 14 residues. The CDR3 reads CASSGGTRATEAFF. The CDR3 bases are TGTGCCAGCAGTGGAGGTACAAGGGCCACTGAAGCTTTCTTT.

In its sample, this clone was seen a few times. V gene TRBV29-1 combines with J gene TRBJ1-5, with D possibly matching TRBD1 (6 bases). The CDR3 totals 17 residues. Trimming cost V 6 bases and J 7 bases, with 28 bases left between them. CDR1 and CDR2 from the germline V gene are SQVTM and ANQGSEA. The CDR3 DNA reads TGCAGCGTCCCTTGCCAGGGGCGCGAGCAAAGAAACCAGCCCCAGCATTTT. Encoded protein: CSVPCQGREQRNQPQHF.

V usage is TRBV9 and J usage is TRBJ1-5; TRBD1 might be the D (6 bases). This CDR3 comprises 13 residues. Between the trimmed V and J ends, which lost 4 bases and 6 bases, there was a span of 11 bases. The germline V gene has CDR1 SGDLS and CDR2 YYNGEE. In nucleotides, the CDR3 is TGTGCCAGCAGCCCGTCAGGGGCTCAGCCCCAGCATTTT. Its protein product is CASSPSGAQPQHF.

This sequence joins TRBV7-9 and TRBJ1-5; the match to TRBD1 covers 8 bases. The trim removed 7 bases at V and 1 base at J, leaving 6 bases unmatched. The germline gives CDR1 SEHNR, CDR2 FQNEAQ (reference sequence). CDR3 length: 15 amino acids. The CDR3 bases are TGTGCCAGCAAACATGGGACAGGAAGCAATCAGCCCCAGCATTTT. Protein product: CASKHGTGSNQPQHF.

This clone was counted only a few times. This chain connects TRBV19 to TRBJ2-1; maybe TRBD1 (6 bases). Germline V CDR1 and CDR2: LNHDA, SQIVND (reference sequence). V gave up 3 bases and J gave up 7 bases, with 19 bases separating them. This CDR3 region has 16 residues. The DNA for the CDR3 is TGTGCCAGTAGTATGGACCGGAACAGGGCACGTAATGAGCAGTTCTTC. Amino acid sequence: CASSMDRNRARNEQFF.

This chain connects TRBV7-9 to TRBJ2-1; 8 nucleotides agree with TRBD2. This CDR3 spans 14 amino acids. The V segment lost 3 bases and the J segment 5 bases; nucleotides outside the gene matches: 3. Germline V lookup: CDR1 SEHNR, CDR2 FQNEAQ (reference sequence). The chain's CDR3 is CASSLGGGNNEQFF. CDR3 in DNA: TGTGCCAGCAGCTTGGGCGGGGGGAACAATGAGCAGTTCTTC.

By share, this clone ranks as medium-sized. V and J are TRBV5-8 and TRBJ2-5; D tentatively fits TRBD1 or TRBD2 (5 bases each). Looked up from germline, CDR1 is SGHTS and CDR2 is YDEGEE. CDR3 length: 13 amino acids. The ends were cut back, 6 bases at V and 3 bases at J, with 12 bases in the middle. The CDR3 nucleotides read TGTGCCAGCAACATTGTGGGGGAAGAGACCCAGTACTTC. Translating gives CASNIVGEETQYF.

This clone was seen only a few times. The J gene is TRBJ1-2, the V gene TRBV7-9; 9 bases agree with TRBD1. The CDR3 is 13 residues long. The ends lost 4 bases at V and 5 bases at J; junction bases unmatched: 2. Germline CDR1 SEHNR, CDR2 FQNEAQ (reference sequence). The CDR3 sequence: CASSYGQGYGYTF. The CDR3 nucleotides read TGTGCCAGCAGCTATGGACAGGGGTATGGCTACACCTTC.

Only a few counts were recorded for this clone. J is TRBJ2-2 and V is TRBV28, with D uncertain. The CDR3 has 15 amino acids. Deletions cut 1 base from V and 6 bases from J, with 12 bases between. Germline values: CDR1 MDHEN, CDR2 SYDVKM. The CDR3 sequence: CASSLFRQTPGELFF. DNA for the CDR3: TGTGCCAGCAGTTTATTCCGCCAAACCCCCGGGGAGCTGTTTTTT.

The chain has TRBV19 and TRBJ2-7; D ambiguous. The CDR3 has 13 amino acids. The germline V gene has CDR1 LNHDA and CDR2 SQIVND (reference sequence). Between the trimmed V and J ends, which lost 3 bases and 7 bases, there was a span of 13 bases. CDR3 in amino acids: CASSILLIGEQYF. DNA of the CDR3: TGTGCCAGTAGTATTTTGCTTATTGGGGAGCAGTACTTC.

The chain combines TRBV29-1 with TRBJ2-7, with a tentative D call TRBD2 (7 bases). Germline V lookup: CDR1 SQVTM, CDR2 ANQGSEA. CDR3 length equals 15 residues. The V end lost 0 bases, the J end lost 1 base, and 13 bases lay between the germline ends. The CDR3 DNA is TGCAGCGTTGAAGACCCCAGCGGGACATCCTACGAGCAGTACTTC. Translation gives CSVEDPSGTSYEQYF.

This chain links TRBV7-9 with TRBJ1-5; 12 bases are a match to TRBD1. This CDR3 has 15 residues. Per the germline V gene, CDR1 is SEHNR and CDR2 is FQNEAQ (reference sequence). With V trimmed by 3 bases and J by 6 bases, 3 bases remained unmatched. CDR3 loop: CASSLGDRGLQPQHF. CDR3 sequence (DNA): TGTGCCAGCAGCTTGGGGGACAGGGGGCTTCAGCCCCAGCATTTT.

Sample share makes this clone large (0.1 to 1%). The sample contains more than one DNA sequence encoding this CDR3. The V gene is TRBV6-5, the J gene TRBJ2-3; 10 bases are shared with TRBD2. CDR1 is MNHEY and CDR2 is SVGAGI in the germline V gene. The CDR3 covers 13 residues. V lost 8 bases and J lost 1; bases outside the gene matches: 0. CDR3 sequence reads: CASGLAGTDTQYF. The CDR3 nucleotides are TGTGCCAGCGGACTAGCGGGCACAGATACGCAGTATTTT.

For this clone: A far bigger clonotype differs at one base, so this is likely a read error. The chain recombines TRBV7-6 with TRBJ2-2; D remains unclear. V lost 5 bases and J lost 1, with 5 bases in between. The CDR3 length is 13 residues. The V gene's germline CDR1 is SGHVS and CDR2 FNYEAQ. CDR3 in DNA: TGTGCCAGCAGCCTAGGGAACACCGGGGAGCTGTTTTTT. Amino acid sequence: CASSLGNTGELFF.

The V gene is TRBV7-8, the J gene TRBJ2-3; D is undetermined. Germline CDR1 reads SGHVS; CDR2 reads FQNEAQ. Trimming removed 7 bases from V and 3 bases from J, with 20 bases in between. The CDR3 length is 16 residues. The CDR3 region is CASTLERLYPTDTQYF. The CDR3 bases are TGTGCCAGCACTCTAGAGAGGCTCTATCCGACAGATACGCAGTATTTT.

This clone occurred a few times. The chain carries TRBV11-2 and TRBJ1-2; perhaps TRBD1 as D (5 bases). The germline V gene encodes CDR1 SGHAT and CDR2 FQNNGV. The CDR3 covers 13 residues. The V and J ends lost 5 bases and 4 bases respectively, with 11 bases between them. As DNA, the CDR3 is TGTGCCAGCAGCCCGTCCAGGGTCTATGGCTACACCTTC. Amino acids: CASSPSRVYGYTF.